This T cell receptor (beta chain) comes out of a study of blood T cell repertoires in COVID-19. Whole-study context: Sites across the United States, Italy and Spain contributed samples from acute and convalescent COVID-19. PBMCs, B-cell-depleted T cells, or T cells were the source of the cDNA or gDNA that made up the material.

Source study methods: For nucleated cells, counts were estimated from reference gene primer amplification. The protocol was immunoSEQ multiplex PCR, while the TCRdb copy is restricted to in-frame clones and leaves out a portion. Clone size and the V and J calls come from that table; the DNA yielded D and trimming. The data hold about 63,000 clones, with about 75% observed a single time. The germline gives CDR1 LNHDA, CDR2 SQIVND (reference sequence). The V and J ends lost 7 bases and 7 bases, in that order; junction bases with no gene match: 13. The CDR3 is 15 residues long. This sequence was found in a woman older than 75 with acute or convalescent COVID-19. Sequenced material: peripheral blood. This chain joins TRBV19 and TRBJ2-1, with 7 nucleotides matching TRBD2. The CDR3 reads CASTPSGGSINEQFF. Written as DNA, the CDR3 is TGTGCCAGTACCCCGTCCGGGGGGAGTATAAATGAGCAGTTCTTC.